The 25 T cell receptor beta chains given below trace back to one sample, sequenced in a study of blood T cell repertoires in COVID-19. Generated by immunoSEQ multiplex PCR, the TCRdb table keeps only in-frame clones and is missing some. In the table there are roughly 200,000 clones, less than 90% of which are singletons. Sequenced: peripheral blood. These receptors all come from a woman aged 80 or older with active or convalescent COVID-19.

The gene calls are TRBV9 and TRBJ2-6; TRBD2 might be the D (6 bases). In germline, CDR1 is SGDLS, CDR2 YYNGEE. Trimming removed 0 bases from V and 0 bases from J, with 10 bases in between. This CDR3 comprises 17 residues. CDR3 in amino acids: CASSVDGGLSGANVLTF. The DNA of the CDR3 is TGTGCCAGCAGCGTAGATGGAGGGCTCTCTGGGGCCAACGTCCTGACTTTC.

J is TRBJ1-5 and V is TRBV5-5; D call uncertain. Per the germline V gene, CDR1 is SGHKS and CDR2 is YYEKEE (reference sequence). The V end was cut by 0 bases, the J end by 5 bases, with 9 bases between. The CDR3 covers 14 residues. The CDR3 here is CASSLEHHDQPQHF. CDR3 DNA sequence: TGTGCCAGCAGCTTGGAACACCACGATCAGCCCCAGCATTTT.

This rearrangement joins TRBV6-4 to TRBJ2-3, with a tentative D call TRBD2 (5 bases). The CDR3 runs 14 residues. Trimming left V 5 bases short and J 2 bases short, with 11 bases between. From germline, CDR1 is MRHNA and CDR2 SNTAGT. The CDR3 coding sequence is TGTGCCAGCAGTTCCAGCGGAGCCACAGATACGCAGTATTTT. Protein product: CASSSSGATDTQYF.

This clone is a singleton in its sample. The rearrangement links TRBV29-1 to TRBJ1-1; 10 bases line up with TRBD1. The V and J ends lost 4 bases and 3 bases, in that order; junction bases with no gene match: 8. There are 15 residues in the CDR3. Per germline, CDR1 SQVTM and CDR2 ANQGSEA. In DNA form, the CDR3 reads TGCAGCGTTGCCTACCGACAGGGGGCCTACACTGAAGCTTTCTTT. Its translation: CSVAYRQGAYTEAFF.

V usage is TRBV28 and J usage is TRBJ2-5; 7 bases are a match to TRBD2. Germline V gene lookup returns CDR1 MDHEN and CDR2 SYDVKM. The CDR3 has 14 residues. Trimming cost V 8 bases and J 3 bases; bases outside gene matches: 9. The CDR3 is CASLPGGSKETQYF. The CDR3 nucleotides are TGTGCCAGCCTCCCGGGGGGTTCCAAAGAGACCCAGTACTTC.

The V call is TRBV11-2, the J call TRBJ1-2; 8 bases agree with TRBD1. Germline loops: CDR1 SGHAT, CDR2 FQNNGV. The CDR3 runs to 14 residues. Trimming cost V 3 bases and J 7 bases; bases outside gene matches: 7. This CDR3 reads CASSFRAGGFGYTF. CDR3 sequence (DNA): TGTGCCAGCAGCTTCCGCGCAGGGGGCTTTGGCTACACCTTC.

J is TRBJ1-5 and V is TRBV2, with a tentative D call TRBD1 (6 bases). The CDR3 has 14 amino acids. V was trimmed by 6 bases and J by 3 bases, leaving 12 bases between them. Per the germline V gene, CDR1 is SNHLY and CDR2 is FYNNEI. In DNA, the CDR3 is TGTGCCAGCAGCCCAGACAGGAACAATCAGCCCCAGCATTTT. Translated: CASSPDRNNQPQHF.

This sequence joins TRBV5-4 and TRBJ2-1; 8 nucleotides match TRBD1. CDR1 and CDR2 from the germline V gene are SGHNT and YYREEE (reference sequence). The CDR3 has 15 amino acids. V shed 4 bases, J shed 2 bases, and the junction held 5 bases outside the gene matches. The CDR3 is CASSIQQGAYNEQFF. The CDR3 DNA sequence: TGTGCCAGCAGCATTCAACAGGGGGCCTACAATGAGCAGTTCTTC.

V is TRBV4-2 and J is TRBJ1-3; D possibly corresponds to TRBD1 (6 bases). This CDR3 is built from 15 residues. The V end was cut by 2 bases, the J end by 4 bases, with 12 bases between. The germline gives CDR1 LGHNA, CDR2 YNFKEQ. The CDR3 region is CASSQSPQGGNTIYF. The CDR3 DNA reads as TGTGCCAGCAGCCAATCTCCACAGGGCGGAAACACCATATATTTT.

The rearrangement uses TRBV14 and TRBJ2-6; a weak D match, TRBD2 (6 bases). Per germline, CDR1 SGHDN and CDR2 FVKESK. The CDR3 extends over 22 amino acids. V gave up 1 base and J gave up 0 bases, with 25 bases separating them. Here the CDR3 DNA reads TGTGCCAGCAGCCAAGGTCCGTGGGGGGTCCAACTTTCTTACTCTGGGGCCAACGTCCTGACTTTC. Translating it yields CASSQGPWGVQLSYSGANVLTF. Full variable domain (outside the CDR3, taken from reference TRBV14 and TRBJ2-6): EAGVTQFPSHSVIEKGQTVTLRCDPISGHDNLYWYRRVMGKEIKFLLHFVKESKQDESGMPNNRFLAERTGGTYSTLKVQPAELEDSGVYFCASSQGPWGVQLSYSGANVLTFGAGSRLTVL.

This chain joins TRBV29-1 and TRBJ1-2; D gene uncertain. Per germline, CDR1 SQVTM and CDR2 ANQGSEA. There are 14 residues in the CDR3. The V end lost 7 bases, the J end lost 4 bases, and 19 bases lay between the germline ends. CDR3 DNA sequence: TGCAGCGCCGAAAGGCCAGGTGAGGGCTATGGCTACACCTTC. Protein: CSAERPGEGYGYTF.

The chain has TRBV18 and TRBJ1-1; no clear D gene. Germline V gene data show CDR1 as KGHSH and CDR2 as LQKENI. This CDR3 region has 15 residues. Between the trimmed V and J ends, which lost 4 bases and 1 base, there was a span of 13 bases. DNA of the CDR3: TGTGCCAGCTCACAAAGCAGACAACAGAACACTGAAGCTTTCTTT. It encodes CASSQSRQQNTEAFF.

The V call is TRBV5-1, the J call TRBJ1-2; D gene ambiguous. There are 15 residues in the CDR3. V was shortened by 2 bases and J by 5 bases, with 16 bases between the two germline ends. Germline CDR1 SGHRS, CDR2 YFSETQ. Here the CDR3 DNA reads TGCGCCAGCAGCTTCGGTTACGGAGATGCATATGGCTACACCTTC. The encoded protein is CASSFGYGDAYGYTF.

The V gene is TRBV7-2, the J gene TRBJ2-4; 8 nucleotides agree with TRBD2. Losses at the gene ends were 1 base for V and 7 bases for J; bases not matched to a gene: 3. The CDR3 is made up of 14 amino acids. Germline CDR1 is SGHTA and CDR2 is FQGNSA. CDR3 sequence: CASSLDSGSNIQYF. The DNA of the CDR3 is TGTGCCAGCAGCTTAGACAGCGGGAGTAACATTCAGTACTTC.

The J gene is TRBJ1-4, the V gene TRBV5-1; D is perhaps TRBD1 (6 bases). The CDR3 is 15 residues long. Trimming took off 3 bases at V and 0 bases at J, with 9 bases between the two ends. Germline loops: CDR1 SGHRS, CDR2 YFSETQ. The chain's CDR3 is CASSSRQATNEKLFF. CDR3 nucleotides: TGCGCCAGCAGCTCAAGACAGGCAACTAATGAAAAACTGTTTTTT.

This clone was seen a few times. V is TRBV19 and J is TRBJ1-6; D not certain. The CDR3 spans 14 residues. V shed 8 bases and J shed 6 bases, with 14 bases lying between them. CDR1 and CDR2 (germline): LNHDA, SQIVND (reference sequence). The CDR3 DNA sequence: TGTGCCAGTTCCTTCCGTCCCAGTAATTCACCCCTCCACTTT. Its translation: CASSFRPSNSPLHF.

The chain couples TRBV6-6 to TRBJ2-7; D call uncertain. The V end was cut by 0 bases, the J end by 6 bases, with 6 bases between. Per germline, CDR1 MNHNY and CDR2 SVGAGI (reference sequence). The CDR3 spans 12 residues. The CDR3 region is CASSYSSVEQYF. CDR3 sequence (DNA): TGTGCCAGCAGTTACTCGAGTGTCGAGCAGTACTTC.

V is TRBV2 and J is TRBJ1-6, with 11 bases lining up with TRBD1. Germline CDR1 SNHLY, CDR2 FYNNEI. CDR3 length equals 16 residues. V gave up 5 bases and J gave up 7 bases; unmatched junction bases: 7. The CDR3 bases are TGTGCCAGCAGTCCTGGGGACAGGGGGACCAATTCACCCCTCCACTTT. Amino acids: CASSPGDRGTNSPLHF.

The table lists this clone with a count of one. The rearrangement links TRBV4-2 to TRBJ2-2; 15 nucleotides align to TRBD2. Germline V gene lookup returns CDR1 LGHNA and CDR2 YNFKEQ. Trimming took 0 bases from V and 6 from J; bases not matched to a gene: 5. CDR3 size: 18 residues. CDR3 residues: CASSQDRRTSGRAGELFF. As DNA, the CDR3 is TGTGCCAGCAGCCAAGATAGGCGGACTAGCGGGAGGGCCGGGGAGCTGTTTTTT.

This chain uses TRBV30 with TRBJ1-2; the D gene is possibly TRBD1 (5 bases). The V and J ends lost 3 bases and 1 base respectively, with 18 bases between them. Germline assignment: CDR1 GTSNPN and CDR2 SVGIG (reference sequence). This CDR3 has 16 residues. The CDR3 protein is CAWRGRTRGVNYGYTF. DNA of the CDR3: TGTGCCTGGAGAGGACGGACAAGAGGAGTTAACTATGGCTACACCTTC. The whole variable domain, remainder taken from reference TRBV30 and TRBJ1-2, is SQTIHQWPATLVQPVGSPLSLECTVEGTSNPNLYWYRQAAGRGLQLLFYSVGIGQISSEVPQNLSASRPQDRQFILSSKKLLLSDSGFYLCAWRGRTRGVNYGYTFGSGTRLTVV.

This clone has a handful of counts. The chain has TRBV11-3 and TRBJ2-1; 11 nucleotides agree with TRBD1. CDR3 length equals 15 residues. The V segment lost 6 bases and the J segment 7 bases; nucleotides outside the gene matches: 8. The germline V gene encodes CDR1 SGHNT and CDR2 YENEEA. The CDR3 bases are TGTGCCAGCAGTCAATGGACAGGGGGCTTTAATGAGCAGTTCTTC. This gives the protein CASSQWTGGFNEQFF.

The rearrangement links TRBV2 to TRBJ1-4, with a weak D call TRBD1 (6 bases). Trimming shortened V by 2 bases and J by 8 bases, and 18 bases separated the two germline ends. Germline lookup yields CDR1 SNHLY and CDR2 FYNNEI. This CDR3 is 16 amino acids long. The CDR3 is CASSEISRGHWEKLFF. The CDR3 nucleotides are TGTGCCAGCAGTGAAATTTCCAGGGGACACTGGGAAAAACTGTTTTTT. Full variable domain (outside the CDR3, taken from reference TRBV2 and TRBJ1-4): EPEVTQTPSHQVTQMGQEVILRCVPISNHLYFYWYRQILGQKVEFLVSFYNNEISEKSEIFDDQFSVERPDGSNFTLKIRSTKLEDSAMYFCASSEISRGHWEKLFFGSGTQLSVL.

CDR3 coding DNA: TGTGCCACCAGCAGAGATCAGCGGGGGGCAAGTACAGATACGCAGTATTTT. Amino acid sequence: CATSRDQRGASTDTQYF. This chain joins TRBV15 and TRBJ2-3; 9 bases map to TRBD2. CDR3 length equals 17 residues. The germline CDR1 and CDR2 sequences are LNHNV and YYDKDF (reference sequence). Trimming at V came to 0 bases and at J to 3 bases, leaving 7 bases not matched to a gene. Drawing the rest from reference TRBV15 and TRBJ2-3, the complete variable domain is DAMVIQNPRYQVTQFGKPVTLSCSQTLNHNVMYWYQQKSSQAPKLLFHYYDKDFNNEADTPDNFQSRRPNTSFCFLDIRSPGLGDTAMYLCATSRDQRGASTDTQYFGPGTRLTVL.

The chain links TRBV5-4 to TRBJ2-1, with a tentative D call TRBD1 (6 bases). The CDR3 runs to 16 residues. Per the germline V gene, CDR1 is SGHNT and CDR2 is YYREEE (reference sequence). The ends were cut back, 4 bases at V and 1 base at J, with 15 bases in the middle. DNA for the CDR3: TGTGCCAGCAGCCTGAATAGACAGGCGTCCTACAATGAGCAGTTCTTC. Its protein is CASSLNRQASYNEQFF.

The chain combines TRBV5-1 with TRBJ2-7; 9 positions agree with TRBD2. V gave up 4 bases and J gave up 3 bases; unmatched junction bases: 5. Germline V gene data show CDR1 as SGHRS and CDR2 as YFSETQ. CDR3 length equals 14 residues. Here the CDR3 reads CASSVTSGNYEQYF. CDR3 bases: TGCGCCAGCAGCGTGACTAGCGGAAACTACGAGCAGTACTTC.